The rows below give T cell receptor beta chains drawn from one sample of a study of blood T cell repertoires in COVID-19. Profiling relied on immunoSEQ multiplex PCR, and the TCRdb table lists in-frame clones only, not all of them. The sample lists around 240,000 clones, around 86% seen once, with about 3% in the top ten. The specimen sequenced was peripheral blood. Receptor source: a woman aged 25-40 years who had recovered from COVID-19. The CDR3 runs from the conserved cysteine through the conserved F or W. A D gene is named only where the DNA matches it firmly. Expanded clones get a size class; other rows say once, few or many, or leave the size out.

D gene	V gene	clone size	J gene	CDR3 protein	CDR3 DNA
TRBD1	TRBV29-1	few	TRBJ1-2	CIITGGTGNGYTF	TGCATCATTACCGGCGGGACAGGAAATGGCTACACCTTC
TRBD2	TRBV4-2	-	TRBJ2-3	CASSQDLGSGGASRDTQYF	TGTGCCAGCAGCCAAGATCTTGGGAGCGGGGGGGCGTCCAGAGATACGCAGTATTTT
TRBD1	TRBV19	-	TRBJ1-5	CASSIGDRGLGQPQHF	TGTGCCAGTAGTATAGGGGACAGGGGTTTAGGACAGCCCCAGCATTTT
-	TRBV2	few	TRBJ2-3	CASSVTSSEDTQYF	TGTGCCAGCAGTGTAACTAGTTCGGAGGATACGCAGTATTTT
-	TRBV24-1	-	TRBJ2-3	CATSGPETDTQYF	TGTGCCACCAGTGGGCCAGAAACAGATACGCAGTATTTT
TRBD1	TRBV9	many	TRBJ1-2	CASSSIDRGSYTF	TGTGCCAGCAGCTCGATTGACAGGGGGTCGTACACCTTC
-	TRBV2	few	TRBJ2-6	CASRDQGSGANVLTF	TGTGCCAGCAGGGATCAGGGCTCTGGGGCCAACGTCCTGACTTTC
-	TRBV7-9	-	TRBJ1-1	CASSLSNTEAFF	TGTGCCAGCAGCCTATCTAACACTGAAGCTTTCTTT
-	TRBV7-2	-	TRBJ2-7	CASSSDNSVSYEQYF	TGTGCCAGCAGTTCGGACAACTCAGTTTCCTACGAGCAGTACTTC
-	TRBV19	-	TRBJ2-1	CASSETGGRGEQFF	TGTGCCAGTTCCGAGACCGGGGGGCGCGGGGAGCAGTTCTTC
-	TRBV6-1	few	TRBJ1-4	CASSDHRNNEKLFF	TGTGCCAGCAGTGATCACAGGAATAATGAAAAACTGTTTTTT
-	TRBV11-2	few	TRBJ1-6	CASSLQNYNSPLHF	TGTGCCAGCAGCTTACAAAACTATAATTCACCCCTCCACTTT
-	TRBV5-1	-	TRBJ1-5	CASSPTEFNQPQHF	TGCGCCAGCAGCCCAACAGAATTCAATCAGCCCCAGCATTTT
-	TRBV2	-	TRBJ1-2	CASSVQGGADGYTF	TGTGCCAGCAGTGTCCAAGGGGGAGCGGATGGCTACACCTTC
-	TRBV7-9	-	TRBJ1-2	CASSFREIYGYTF	TGTGCCAGCAGCTTTCGGGAGATCTATGGCTACACCTTC
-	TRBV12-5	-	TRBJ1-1	CASGLPRGAFF	TGTGCTAGTGGTCTCCCTAGGGGAGCTTTCTTT
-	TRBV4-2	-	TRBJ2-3	CASSPTGTDTQYF	TGTGCCAGCAGCCCCACAGGCACAGATACGCAGTATTTT
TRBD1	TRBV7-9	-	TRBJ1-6	CASGGWDSVNSPLHF	TGTGCCAGCGGGGGTTGGGACAGCGTAAATTCACCCCTCCACTTT
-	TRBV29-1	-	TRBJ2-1	CSVVRGSSYNEQFF	TGCAGCGTTGTCCGTGGGAGCTCCTACAATGAGCAGTTCTTC
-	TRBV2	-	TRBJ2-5	CASSEVGATQETQYF	TGTGCCAGCAGTGAGGTAGGGGCCACTCAAGAGACCCAGTACTTC
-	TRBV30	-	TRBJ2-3	CAWSLTTDTQYF	TGTGCCTGGAGTTTAACTACAGATACGCAGTATTTT
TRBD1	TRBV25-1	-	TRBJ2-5	CASKGRDRGQETQYF	TGTGCCAGCAAGGGCCGGGACAGGGGGCAAGAGACCCAGTACTTC
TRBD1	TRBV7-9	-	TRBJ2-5	CASSEGTAEETQYF	TGTGCCAGCAGTGAAGGGACAGCTGAAGAGACCCAGTACTTC
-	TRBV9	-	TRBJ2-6	CASSVQGGASGANVLTF	TGTGCCAGCAGCGTGCAAGGAGGGGCGTCGGGGGCCAACGTCCTGACTTTC
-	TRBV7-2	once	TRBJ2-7	CASSLSGYEQYF	TGTGCCAGCAGCTTGTCCGGCTACGAGCAGTACTTC
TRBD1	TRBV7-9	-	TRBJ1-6	CASSLKTGSSYNSPLHF	TGTGCCAGCAGCTTAAAGACAGGGAGCTCCTATAATTCACCCCTCCACTTT
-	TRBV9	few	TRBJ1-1	CASGRQEGNTEAFF	TGTGCCAGCGGACGACAGGAAGGGAACACTGAAGCTTTCTTT
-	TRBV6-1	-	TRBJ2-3	CASSEARGTFLEDTQYF	TGTGCCAGCAGTGAAGCGCGGGGCACCTTTCTAGAAGATACGCAGTATTTT
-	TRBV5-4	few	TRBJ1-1	CASYPRGADTEAFF	TGTGCCAGCTACCCACGGGGGGCGGACACTGAAGCTTTCTTT
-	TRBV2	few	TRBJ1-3	CASSLLDGTIYF	TGTGCCAGCAGCCTACTCGATGGCACCATATATTTT
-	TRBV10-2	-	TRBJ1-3	CASSESIGGGNTIYF	TGCGCCAGCAGTGAGTCGATCGGAGGTGGAAACACCATATATTTT
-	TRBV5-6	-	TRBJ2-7	CASSLNPAYEQYF	TGTGCCAGCAGCTTGAACCCAGCCTACGAGCAGTACTTC
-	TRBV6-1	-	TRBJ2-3	CASSEARRPGTDTQYF	TGTGCCAGCAGTGAAGCGCGGAGGCCTGGCACAGATACGCAGTATTTT
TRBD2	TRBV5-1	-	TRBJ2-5	CASRPAGVQETQYF	TGCGCCAGCAGGCCAGCGGGGGTCCAAGAGACCCAGTACTTC